Listed below are T cell receptor beta chains from one sample, sequenced in a study of CD8 T cells in ankylosing spondylitis. TCRdb re-called the 5' RACE reads with MiXCR, one entry per CDR3 protein. The sample yields 120,000 to 150,000 distinct CDR3 sequences, 6.5% to 8.5% seen once. The sample comprised synovial fluid, either unsorted or a sorted T cell fraction (not recorded which). The receptors were gathered from a male donor with ankylosing spondylitis. The conserved cysteine and the conserved F or W are not part of the CDR3 here. The D gene is left open where the match is weak. Only some rows state a clone size, as once, few, many or a class for expanded clones.

size: NA
D: NA
V: TRBV6-5
J: TRBJ2-5
CDR3: SVVTEETQY

size: NA
D: NA
V: TRBV7-8
J: TRBJ1-5
CDR3: ASSLDREGQPQH

size: few
D: TRBD1
V: TRBV20-1
J: TRBJ2-1
CDR3: SARKSRGLGWNEQF

size: NA
D: TRBD1
V: TRBV30
J: TRBJ2-2
CDR3: AWSVRDRDTGELF

size: many
D: TRBD1
V: TRBV5-1
J: TRBJ2-7
CDR3: ASSLVLQGAREQY

size: many
D: NA
V: TRBV5-1
J: TRBJ2-2
CDR3: ASSLSVAGELF

size: NA
D: NA
V: TRBV20-1
J: TRBJ1-2
CDR3: SVGGENYGYT

size: NA
D: NA
V: TRBV10-2
J: TRBJ2-7
CDR3: ASSPSVSNYEQY

size: few
D: NA
V: TRBV20-1
J: TRBJ1-5
CDR3: SAIGSLDQPQH

size: few
D: NA
V: TRBV3-1
J: TRBJ2-7
CDR3: ASSQFTYEQY

size: NA
D: NA
V: TRBV4-2
J: TRBJ2-7
CDR3: ASSQEGPQTGSSYEQY

size: NA
D: NA
V: TRBV5-5
J: TRBJ1-6
CDR3: ASSARGDSPLH

size: many
D: NA
V: TRBV7-2
J: TRBJ2-3
CDR3: ASSLAGGRTDTQY

size: NA
D: TRBD2
V: TRBV10-3
J: TRBJ2-3
CDR3: AITEGWGGGTDTQY

size: many
D: TRBD2
V: TRBV6-2/TRBV6-3
J: TRBJ2-3
CDR3: ASSKILAGVDTQY

size: many
D: NA
V: TRBV20-1
J: TRBJ2-1
CDR3: SARGASDRGQF

size: many
D: NA
V: TRBV20-1
J: TRBJ1-6
CDR3: SQDSSPRPLH

size: NA
D: NA
V: TRBV10-3
J: TRBJ1-5
CDR3: AIKGGGISQPQH

size: once
D: NA
V: TRBV3-1
J: TRBJ2-7
CDR3: ASSPQGRSVEQY

size: many
D: NA
V: TRBV12-3/TRBV12-4
J: TRBJ1-1
CDR3: ASSLSGDTEAF

size: NA
D: NA
V: TRBV7-9
J: TRBJ2-3
CDR3: ASSLGGGGGDTQY

size: many
D: TRBD1
V: TRBV15
J: TRBJ1-6
CDR3: ATSRDRGDNSPLH

size: NA
D: NA
V: TRBV5-1
J: TRBJ1-5
CDR3: ASSYLGRDNQPQH

size: NA
D: NA
V: TRBV20-1
J: TRBJ1-6
CDR3: SAPVLRNSPLH

size: NA
D: NA
V: TRBV6-1
J: TRBJ1-5
CDR3: ASSRGSRQPQH

size: few
D: TRBD2
V: TRBV27
J: TRBJ2-1
CDR3: ASSRPPGLAGGYNEQF

size: few
D: TRBD1
V: TRBV7-2
J: TRBJ2-5
CDR3: ASSQRQGSREETQY

size: many
D: NA
V: TRBV20-1
J: TRBJ1-2
CDR3: SASDNGYT

size: many
D: NA
V: TRBV2
J: TRBJ2-3
CDR3: ASSEGRVLSTQY

size: NA
D: NA
V: TRBV27
J: TRBJ2-1
CDR3: ASSIDGTSYNEQF

size: many
D: NA
V: TRBV4-2
J: TRBJ2-1
CDR3: ASSQDRSAQF

size: few
D: TRBD1
V: TRBV20-1
J: TRBJ2-5
CDR3: SAQDRGYGETQY